Shown below are 11 T cell receptor beta chains from a single sample sequenced in a study of blood T cell repertoires in COVID-19. Method: immunoSEQ multiplex PCR; TCRdb's copy keeps in-frame clones and lacks some. The data show fewer than 300,000 clones, about 70% seen once. The sequencing sample was made of peripheral blood. The receptors here all came from a woman older than 75 with acute or convalescent COVID-19.

The J gene is TRBJ1-3, the V gene TRBV29-1; no firm D call. Trimming took 2 bases from V and 4 from J, leaving 6 bases between them. The CDR3 totals 12 residues. CDR1 is SQVTM and CDR2 is ANQGSEA in the germline V gene. CDR3 sequence reads: CSVEQSGNTIYF. In nucleotides, the CDR3 is TGCAGCGTTGAACAATCAGGAAACACCATATATTTT.

The genes are TRBV5-6 and TRBJ2-5, with 8 bases that match TRBD1. This CDR3 is built from 13 residues. Germline values: CDR1 SGHDT, CDR2 YYEEEE. J gave up 3 bases and V 2 bases, and 0 bases lay outside the gene matches. CDR3 protein: CASSLQGEETQYF. CDR3 sequence (DNA): TGTGCCAGCAGCTTACAGGGGGAAGAGACCCAGTACTTC.

CDR3 DNA: TGTGCCACCAGCAGAGATGCCCCCAGCGGGACTTTCTCGACTCGTTCAACTAATGAAAAACTGTTTTTT. Its translation is CATSRDAPSGTFSTRSTNEKLFF. This sequence joins TRBV15 and TRBJ1-4; a possible D gene is TRBD1 (5 bases). The CDR3 loop spans 23 amino acids. V was pared by 0 bases and J by 0 bases, with 29 bases between. From germline, CDR1 is LNHNV and CDR2 YYDKDF (reference sequence).

The genes are TRBV7-8 and TRBJ1-2; D is possibly TRBD1 (5 bases). The length of the CDR3 is 13 residues. Germline values: CDR1 SGHVS, CDR2 FQNEAQ. V was trimmed by 5 bases and J by 9 bases, leaving 16 bases between them. In DNA form, the CDR3 reads TGTGCCAGCAGCCGCAGGGAAGGTGGAAGCTACACCTTC. Translated, it gives CASSRREGGSYTF.

V and J are TRBV7-2 and TRBJ1-5; D is perhaps TRBD1 (5 bases). CDR1 is SGHTA and CDR2 is FQGNSA in the germline V gene. The CDR3 consists of 14 residues. V lost 1 base to trimming and J lost 4 bases, with 8 bases between them. The CDR3 DNA follows: TGTGCCAGCAGCTTAGGACAGATTAATCAGCCCCAGCATTTT. The encoded protein is CASSLGQINQPQHF.

This chain joins TRBV30 and TRBJ1-5, with D possibly TRBD1 on 5 matching bases. This CDR3 contains 17 residues. V was shortened by 1 base and J by 4 bases, with 20 bases between the two germline ends. The V gene's germline CDR1 is GTSNPN and CDR2 SVGIG (reference sequence). The CDR3 region has the DNA TGTGCCTGGAGTGAGTTAGGACAAACAGCGAGGAATCAGCCCCAGCATTTT. This gives the protein CAWSELGQTARNQPQHF.

V usage is TRBV7-2 and J usage is TRBJ1-5; no reliable D call. Germline V gives CDR1 SGHTA, CDR2 FQGNSA. The length of the CDR3 is 15 residues. V lost 2 bases and J lost 1, with 9 bases in between. CDR3 coding DNA: TGTGCCAGCAGCTTACGTGCGTGGAGCAATCAGCCCCAGCATTTT. It specifies CASSLRAWSNQPQHF.

The chain joins TRBV6-1 to TRBJ1-2, with D possibly TRBD1 on 6 matching bases. CDR1 MNHNS and CDR2 SASEGT come from the germline V gene. The V end lost 4 bases, the J end lost 0 bases, and 15 bases lay between the germline ends. The length of the CDR3 is 16 residues. The CDR3 loop reads CASSATGIVANYGYTF. DNA for the CDR3: TGTGCCAGCAGTGCCACAGGGATTGTGGCTAACTATGGCTACACCTTC.

The CDR3 loop reads CASSPGNNQPQHF. The CDR3 nucleotides are TGCGCCAGCAGCCCAGGAAACAATCAGCCCCAGCATTTT. J is TRBJ1-5 and V is TRBV5-1; D not resolved. Trimming took 4 bases from V and 3 from J, leaving 8 bases between them. From germline, CDR1 is SGHRS and CDR2 YFSETQ. The length of the CDR3 is 13 residues. The complete variable domain, with remaining parts taken from reference TRBV5-1 and TRBJ1-5, reads KAGVTQTPRYLIKTRGQQVTLSCSPISGHRSVSWYQQTPGQGLQFLFEYFSETQRNKGNFPGRFSGRQFSNSRSEMNVSTLELGDSALYLCASSPGNNQPQHFGDGTRLSIL.

The V and J genes are TRBV29-1 and TRBJ1-1, with D possibly TRBD1 on 6 matching bases. The V end lost 4 bases, the J end lost 4 bases, and 19 bases lay between the germline ends. CDR3 length: 15 residues. The germline V gene has CDR1 SQVTM and CDR2 ANQGSEA. The CDR3 nucleotides are TGCAGCGTTGTAAAGCAGGGGATATCGGGCACTGAAGCTTTCTTT. Amino acids: CSVVKQGISGTEAFF.

The chain employs TRBV6-5 and TRBJ2-3; 8 bases are shared with TRBD1. The CDR3 runs 15 residues. The germline V gene encodes CDR1 MNHEY and CDR2 SVGAGI. After removal of 7 bases from V and 3 bases from J, the junction contained 9 bases not matched to a gene. The CDR3 nucleotides read TGTGCCAGCATCTTACAGGGGGGTTGGACAGATACGCAGTATTTT. As protein: CASILQGGWTDTQYF.